What follows are 3 T cell receptor beta chains derived from one specimen sequenced in a study of blood T cell repertoires in COVID-19. The repertoire was sequenced with immunoSEQ multiplex PCR; TCRdb's copy has only in-frame clones and lacks some. Among just over 90,000 clones, less than 90% were seen once, and the ten largest hold under 20%. The sample taken for sequencing was peripheral blood. Receptors were obtained from an elderly woman with acute or convalescent COVID-19.

This chain connects TRBV29-1 to TRBJ2-3; 9 bases fit TRBD1. The V and J ends lost 7 bases and 4 bases, in that order; junction bases with no gene match: 9. The CDR3 has 14 amino acids. Germline CDR1 and CDR2: SQVTM and ANQGSEA. DNA for the CDR3: TGCAGCGCCCGGACAGGGGCCTCCCCAGATACGCAGTATTTT. This encodes CSARTGASPDTQYF.

This chain connects TRBV5-1 to TRBJ2-2, with D perhaps TRBD1 (6 bases). This CDR3 spans 17 amino acids. The V gene's germline CDR1 is SGHRS and CDR2 YFSETQ. The V end was cut by 1 base, the J end by 1 base, with 14 bases between. The CDR3 nucleotides are TGCGCCAGCAGCTTGTTCGGGCCGACAGGGAACACCGGGGAGCTGTTTTTT. Protein product: CASSLFGPTGNTGELFF.

In DNA form, the CDR3 reads TGTGCCAGCAGCCAAGAAGTGGACAGGCTGCCCCAGCATTTT. It yields the protein CASSQEVDRLPQHF. The rearrangement joins TRBV4-2 to TRBJ1-5, with TRBD1 identical over 7 bases. The CDR3 has 14 residues. Trimming removed 0 bases from V and 9 bases from J; junction bases left unmatched: 5. Germline-derived CDR1 and CDR2 are LGHNA and YNFKEQ.